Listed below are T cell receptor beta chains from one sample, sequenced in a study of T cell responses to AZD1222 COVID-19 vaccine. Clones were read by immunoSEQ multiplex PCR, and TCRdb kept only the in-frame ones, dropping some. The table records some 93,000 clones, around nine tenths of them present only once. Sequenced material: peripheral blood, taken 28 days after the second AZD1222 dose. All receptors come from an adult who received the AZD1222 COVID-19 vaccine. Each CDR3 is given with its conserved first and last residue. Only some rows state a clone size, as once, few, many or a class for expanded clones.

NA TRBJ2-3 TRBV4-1 CASSQVGALASTDTQYF
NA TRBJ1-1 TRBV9 CASSPSRTGGAFF
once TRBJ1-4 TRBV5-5 CASSLGTIDSNEKLFF
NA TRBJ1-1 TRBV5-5 CASSWGQGSTEAFF
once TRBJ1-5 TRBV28 CASSLPTGDNQPQHF
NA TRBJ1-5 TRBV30 CAWNLGAYSNQPQHF
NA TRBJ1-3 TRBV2 CASSEIGGNTIYF
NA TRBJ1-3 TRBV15 CATSRDFPGNSGNTIYF
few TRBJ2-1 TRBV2 CASSQVTGLTSSYNEQFF
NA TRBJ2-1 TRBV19 CASTLSAEESSYNEQFF
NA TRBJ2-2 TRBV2 CASSEPTEGRPNTGELFF
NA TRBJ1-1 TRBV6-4 CASGQNRDTEAFF
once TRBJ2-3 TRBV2 CASSLRSAGATDTQYF
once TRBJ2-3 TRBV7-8 CASSLSGPTSPDTQYF
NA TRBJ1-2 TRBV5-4 CASTADRGELDGYTF
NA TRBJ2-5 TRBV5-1 CASSSPEETQYF
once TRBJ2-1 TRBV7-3 CASSLTGQGNNEQFF
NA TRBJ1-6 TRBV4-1 CASSQGQDLKSPLHF
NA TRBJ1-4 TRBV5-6 CASSLIGVEKLFF
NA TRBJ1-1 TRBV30 CAWSVWETEAFF
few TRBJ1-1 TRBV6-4 CASSETPVPNTEAFF
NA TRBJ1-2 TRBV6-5 CASKSHAGAGTF
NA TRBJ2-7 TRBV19 CASSLTGGLSYEQYF
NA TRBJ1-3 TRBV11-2 CASRRVGGNTIYF
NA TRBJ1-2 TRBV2 CASNGGYYGYTF
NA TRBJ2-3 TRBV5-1 CASSSNQPSTDTQYF
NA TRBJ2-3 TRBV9 CASSGTGVHTDTQYF
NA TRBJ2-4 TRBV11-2 CASSLDGQRAKNIQYF
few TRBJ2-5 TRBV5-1 CASGSRNQETQYF
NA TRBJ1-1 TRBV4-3 CASSSRQGYAEAFF
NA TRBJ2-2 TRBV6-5 CASSYYPDSTGELFF
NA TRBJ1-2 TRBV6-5 CASSNKGTGDYGYTF
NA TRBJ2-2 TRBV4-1 CASSQILSGELFF
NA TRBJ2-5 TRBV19 CASSINTQETQYF
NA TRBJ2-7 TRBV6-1 CASRSTGLSYEQYF
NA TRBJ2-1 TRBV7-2 CASSLNAGSGEQFF
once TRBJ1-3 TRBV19 CASGLTGSGNTIYF
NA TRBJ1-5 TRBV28 CASIQRMSGGSNQPQHF
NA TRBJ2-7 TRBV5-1 CASSSTLGRGEQYF
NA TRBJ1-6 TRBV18 CASSPRGQGGESPLHF
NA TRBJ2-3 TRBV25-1 CASSDRGGFTDTQYF
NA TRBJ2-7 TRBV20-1 CSATSYEQYF
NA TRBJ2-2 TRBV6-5 CASRGLAGNAGELFF
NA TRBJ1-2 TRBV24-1 CATSDTNYGYTF
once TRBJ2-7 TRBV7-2 CASSLTGYEQYF
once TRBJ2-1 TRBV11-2 CASSFGGAGDQFF
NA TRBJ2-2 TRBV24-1 CASTGANTGELFF
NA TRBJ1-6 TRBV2 CASSDVESSPLHF
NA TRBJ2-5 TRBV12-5 CASGLRETQYF
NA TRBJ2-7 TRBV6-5 CASSLINEQYF
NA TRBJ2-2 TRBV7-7 CASSSGSGTNTGELFF
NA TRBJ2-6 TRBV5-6 CASTQGAGANVLTF